This T cell receptor (beta chain) was documented in a study of cytomegalovirus exposure and HLA in healthy donors. For the study at large: Prior work identified 95 million to 120 million unique TCR beta sequences in some 200 million T cells. Counted in an early data release were tens of millions of unique TCRs from HLA-typed donors.

PCR used 60 Vbeta primers and 13 Jbeta primers. Clones were read by immunoSEQ multiplex PCR, and TCRdb kept only the in-frame ones, dropping some. The table includes some 140,000 clones, roughly 80% detected once. Trimming at V came to 3 bases and at J to 7 bases, leaving 4 bases not matched to a gene. CDR3 size: 14 residues. The V gene's germline CDR1 is KGHSH and CDR2 LQKENI. Points on this clone: Its antigen is not known.

Study conclusions and caveats: In a later analysis, V- and J-gene trimming of beta chains associated with a DCLRE1C missense variant, replicated independently. Most TCR sequences were seen very rarely across donors, but some public TCRs occurred in many.

The chain joins TRBV18 to TRBJ1-1, with TRBD1 identical over 11 bases. Input material: PBMCs. The TCR was taken from a man aged 25-45 years in good health and CMV-seronegative. CDR3 amino acids: CASSPGQGDVEAFF. CDR3 bases: TGTGCCAGCTCACCGGGACAGGGGGATGTTGAAGCTTTCTTT.